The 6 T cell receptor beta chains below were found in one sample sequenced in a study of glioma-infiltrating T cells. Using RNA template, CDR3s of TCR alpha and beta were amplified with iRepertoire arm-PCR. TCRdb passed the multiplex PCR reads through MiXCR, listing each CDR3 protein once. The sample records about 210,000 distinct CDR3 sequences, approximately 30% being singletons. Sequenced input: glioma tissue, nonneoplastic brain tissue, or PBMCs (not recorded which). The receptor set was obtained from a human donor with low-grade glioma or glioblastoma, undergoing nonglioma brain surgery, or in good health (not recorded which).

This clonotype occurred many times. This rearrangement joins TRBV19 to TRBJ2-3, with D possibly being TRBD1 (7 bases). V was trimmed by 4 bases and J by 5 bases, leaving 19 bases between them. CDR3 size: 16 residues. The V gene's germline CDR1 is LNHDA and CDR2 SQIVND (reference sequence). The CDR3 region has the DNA TGTGCCAGTAGTACATTCCGACAGGGAGGTGGAGATACGCAGTATTTT. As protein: CASSTFRQGGGDTQYF.

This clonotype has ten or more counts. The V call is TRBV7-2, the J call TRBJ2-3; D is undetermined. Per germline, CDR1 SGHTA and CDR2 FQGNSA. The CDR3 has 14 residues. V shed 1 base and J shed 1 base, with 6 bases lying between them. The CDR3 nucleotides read TGTGCCAGCAGCTTAGAGGCCGGCACAGATACGCAGTATTTT. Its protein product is CASSLEAGTDTQYF.

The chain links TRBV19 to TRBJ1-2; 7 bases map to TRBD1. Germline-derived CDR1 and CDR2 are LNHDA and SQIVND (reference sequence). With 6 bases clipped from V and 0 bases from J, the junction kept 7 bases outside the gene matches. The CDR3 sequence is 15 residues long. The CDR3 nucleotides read TGTGCCAGTAGAAGACGGGACAGCCCTAACTATGGCTACACCTTC. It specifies CASRRRDSPNYGYTF.

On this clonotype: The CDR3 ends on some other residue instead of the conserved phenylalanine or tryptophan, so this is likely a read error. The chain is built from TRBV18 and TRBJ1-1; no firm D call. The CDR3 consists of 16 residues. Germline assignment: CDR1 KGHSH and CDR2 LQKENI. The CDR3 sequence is CASSSSSTLQNTEAFL. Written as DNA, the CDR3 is TGCGCCAGCTCATCGAGTTCGACGCTCCAGAACACTGAAGCTTTCCTT.

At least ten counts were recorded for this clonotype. The CDR3 DNA reads as TGTGCCAGCAGCTTGGCCCCTGGGACCGACTCCTACGAGCAGTACTTC. Its protein is CASSLAPGTDSYEQYF. V gene TRBV5-4 combines with J gene TRBJ2-7; D could derive from TRBD1 or TRBD2 (5 bases each). The length of the CDR3 is 16 residues. The V gene lost 0 bases and the J gene lost 0 bases, with 13 bases spanning the gap. Per the germline V gene, CDR1 is SGHNT and CDR2 is YYREEE (reference sequence).

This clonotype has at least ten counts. The CDR3 DNA follows: TGTGCCAGTAGTCAGCGGGAGCAAGAGACCCAGTACTTC. Residues: CASSQREQETQYF. V gene TRBV19 combines with J gene TRBJ2-5; the match to TRBD2 covers 8 bases. J lost 2 bases, V lost 5 bases, and 1 base had no gene match. The CDR3 has 13 residues. The germline gives CDR1 LNHDA, CDR2 SQIVND (reference sequence). Full variable domain (missing parts from reference TRBV19 and TRBJ2-5): DGGITQSPKYLFRKEGQNVTLSCEQNLNHDAMYWYRQDPGQGLRLIYYSQIVNDFQKGDIAEGYSVSREKKESFPLTVTSAQKNPTAFYLCASSQREQETQYFGPGTRLLVL.